The 18 T cell receptor beta chains listed next were all sequenced from one sample in a study of cytomegalovirus exposure and HLA in healthy donors. The PCR made use of 60 Vbeta and 13 Jbeta primers. Assay used: immunoSEQ multiplex PCR; TCRdb lists only in-frame clones, some missing. Among roughly 180,000 clones, around 75% were seen once, and the ten largest hold just under 3%. Sequenced: PBMCs. These receptors were obtained from a male donor in good health and CMV-seronegative.

The J gene is TRBJ2-3, the V gene TRBV5-1; 8 bases match TRBD2. There are 17 residues in the CDR3. V lost 0 bases to trimming and J lost 6 bases; unmatched junction nucleotides: 12. Germline loops: CDR1 SGHRS, CDR2 YFSETQ. The CDR3 nucleotides are TGCGCCAGCAGCTTGGCCACGGCGGGGGGCCTTCCGGATACGCAGTATTTT. Amino acid sequence: CASSLATAGGLPDTQYF.

The gene calls are TRBV28 and TRBJ1-1, with D perhaps TRBD1 (5 bases). Germline loops: CDR1 MDHEN, CDR2 SYDVKM. The V end lost 3 bases, the J end lost 12 bases, and 11 bases lay between the germline ends. The CDR3 has 11 residues. The CDR3 nucleotides are TGTGCCAGCAGTTTGGGGGGAGTGACTTTCTTT. Its protein product is CASSLGGVTFF.

The chain joins TRBV19 to TRBJ2-7; 9 positions match TRBD1. V was clipped by 5 bases and J by 3 bases; unmatched bases: 5. Germline CDR1 LNHDA, CDR2 SQIVND (reference sequence). The CDR3 covers 14 residues. The CDR3: CASSPGTGRYEQYF. CDR3 in DNA: TGTGCCAGTAGTCCCGGGACAGGGCGCTACGAGCAGTACTTC.

The V call is TRBV28, the J call TRBJ2-3, with 12 nucleotides matching TRBD2. The ends lost 3 bases at V and 5 bases at J; junction bases unmatched: 9. CDR3 length equals 17 residues. Germline V lookup: CDR1 MDHEN, CDR2 SYDVKM. CDR3 coding DNA: TGTGCCAGCAGTTTGGGGGCTAGCGGGAGGGCCAGAGATACGCAGTATTTT. This encodes CASSLGASGRARDTQYF.

The rearrangement links TRBV28 to TRBJ1-5; the match to TRBD1 covers 7 bases. CDR1 is MDHEN and CDR2 is SYDVKM in the germline V gene. Unmatched junction bases numbered 9, after V lost 2 bases and J lost 2 bases. The CDR3 consists of 17 residues. CDR3 in amino acids: CASSLPDRVRRNQPQHF. As DNA, the CDR3 is TGTGCCAGCAGTTTACCAGACAGGGTAAGGCGCAATCAGCCCCAGCATTTT.

The chain recombines TRBV4-2 with TRBJ2-5, with D uncertain. The CDR3 extends over 15 amino acids. Germline V gene data show CDR1 as LGHNA and CDR2 as YNFKEQ. V was shortened by 2 bases and J by 5 bases, with 15 bases between the two germline ends. The CDR3 region is CASSQRGSQEETQYF. In DNA, the CDR3 is TGTGCCAGCAGCCAAAGAGGATCGCAAGAGGAGACCCAGTACTTC.

This clone was counted between two and nine times. The chain has TRBV7-3 and TRBJ2-3; D call uncertain. Germline loops: CDR1 SGHTA, CDR2 FQGTGA. Trimming pared 1 base from V and 5 bases from J, leaving 7 bases between. The CDR3 extends over 13 amino acids. The CDR3 reads CASSLNPGDTQYF. The CDR3 nucleotides read TGTGCCAGCAGCTTAAATCCGGGAGATACGCAGTATTTT.

The chain employs TRBV7-9 and TRBJ2-7; D call uncertain. Germline V lookup: CDR1 SEHNR, CDR2 FQNEAQ (reference sequence). The CDR3 is made up of 13 amino acids. The V and J ends lost 0 bases and 0 bases respectively, with 3 bases between them. The CDR3 loop is CASSLAASYEQYF. DNA of the CDR3: TGTGCCAGCAGCTTAGCGGCCTCCTACGAGCAGTACTTC.

This clone occurred once. The gene calls are TRBV6-1 and TRBJ2-7, with TRBD2 matching over 7 bases. CDR1 MNHNS and CDR2 SASEGT come from the germline V gene. With 4 bases clipped from V and 6 bases from J, the junction kept 6 bases outside the gene matches. The CDR3 length is 13 residues. Written as DNA, the CDR3 is TGTGCCAGCAGTGGGGAGGGGCTACTCGAGCAGTACTTC. Translated, it gives CASSGEGLLEQYF.

The rearrangement uses TRBV29-1 and TRBJ2-5; a possible D gene is TRBD2 (6 bases). The J call is doubtful: the DNA matches TRBJ2-7 better. The CDR3 is 11 amino acids. CDR1 is SQVTM, CDR2 ANQGSEA, per germline. CDR3 DNA sequence: TGCAGCGCCCGGAGGGCCTACGAGCAGTACTTC. Translating it yields CSARRAYEQYF.

The chain uses TRBV10-3 and TRBJ2-1, with 7 positions matching TRBD2. The germline gives CDR1 ENHRY, CDR2 SYGVKD. The V segment lost 3 bases and the J segment 5 bases; nucleotides outside the gene matches: 13. The CDR3 runs to 17 residues. This chain's CDR3 is CAISELTGGTRNNEQFF. CDR3 DNA: TGTGCCATCAGTGAACTAACGGGAGGTACGCGTAACAATGAGCAGTTCTTC.

Here the CDR3 reads CASSLGGLVVYYNEQFF. The CDR3 DNA sequence: TGTGCCAGCAGCCTCGGTGGACTAGTGGTTTATTACAATGAGCAGTTCTTC. The chain uses TRBV5-6 and TRBJ2-1; TRBD2 aligns across 7 bases. Trimming removed 4 bases from V and 4 bases from J; junction bases left unmatched: 14. Looked up from germline, CDR1 is SGHDT and CDR2 is YYEEEE. The CDR3 is 17 amino acids. Supplemented by reference TRBV5-6 and TRBJ2-1, the full variable domain reads DAGVTQSPTHLIKTRGQQVTLRCSPKSGHDTVSWYQQALGQGPQFIFQYYEEEERQRGNFPDRFSGHQFPNYSSELNVNALLLGDSALYLCASSLGGLVVYYNEQFFGPGTRLTVL.

This chain's CDR3 is CASSFVPPRGTQYF. The CDR3 nucleotides read TGTGCCAGCAGTTTCGTTCCCCCGAGAGGGACGCAGTATTTT. The chain has TRBV28 and TRBJ2-3, with D perhaps TRBD2 (5 bases). This CDR3 region has 14 residues. Trimming removed 3 bases from V and 9 bases from J, with 16 bases in between. Germline V gene lookup returns CDR1 MDHEN and CDR2 SYDVKM.

The chain joins TRBV9 to TRBJ1-3; D is undetermined. Germline-derived CDR1 and CDR2 are SGDLS and YYNGEE. The V end lost 4 bases, the J end lost 0 bases, and 8 bases lay between the germline ends. The CDR3 extends over 14 amino acids. The CDR3 DNA is TGTGCCAGCAGCCGCGGGAGCTCTGGAAACACCATATATTTT. This gives the protein CASSRGSSGNTIYF. Based on the CDR3 plus reference TRBV9 and TRBJ1-3, the full variable domain is DSGVTQTPKHLITATGQRVTLRCSPRSGDLSVYWYQQSLDQGLQFLIQYYNGEERAKGNILERFSAQQFPDLHSELNLSSLELGDSALYFCASSRGSSGNTIYFGEGSWLTVV.

J is TRBJ1-1 and V is TRBV25-1; TRBD1 agrees at 9 bases. Germline CDR1 is MGHDK and CDR2 is SYGVNS. CDR3 length equals 12 residues. The junction had 9 bases not matched to a gene; V was cut back by 7 bases and J by 12 bases. The DNA for the CDR3 is TGTGCCAGCACCCCCGGGGACAGGGCAACTTTCTTT. Residues: CASTPGDRATFF.

This clone is a singleton in its sample. The chain recombines TRBV28 with TRBJ2-1; 9 bases are shared with TRBD2. The CDR3 is made up of 15 amino acids. Unmatched junction bases numbered 11, after V lost 6 bases and J lost 8 bases. Per the germline V gene, CDR1 is MDHEN and CDR2 is SYDVKM. The CDR3 region has the DNA TGTGCCAGCAGCAGCGGGAGGCCCCTCCCGGATGAGCAGTTCTTC. This translates into CASSSGRPLPDEQFF.

The J gene is TRBJ2-3, the V gene TRBV6-1; D is perhaps TRBD2 (7 bases). The CDR3 is made up of 14 amino acids. Trimming removed 11 bases at V and 2 bases at J, with 17 bases between. Per the germline V gene, CDR1 is MNHNS and CDR2 is SASEGT. In DNA, the CDR3 is TGTGCCGGGGGGGGAGGACAGAACACAGATACGCAGTATTTT. This gives the protein CAGGGGQNTDTQYF.

The chain joins TRBV2 to TRBJ2-3; TRBD2 aligns across 7 bases. This CDR3 has 13 residues. V lost 11 bases to trimming and J lost 4 bases; unmatched junction nucleotides: 9. Germline CDR1 reads SNHLY; CDR2 reads FYNNEI. The CDR3 here is CAGFLADPDTQYF. DNA of the CDR3: TGTGCCGGGTTTCTAGCGGATCCAGATACGCAGTATTTT.